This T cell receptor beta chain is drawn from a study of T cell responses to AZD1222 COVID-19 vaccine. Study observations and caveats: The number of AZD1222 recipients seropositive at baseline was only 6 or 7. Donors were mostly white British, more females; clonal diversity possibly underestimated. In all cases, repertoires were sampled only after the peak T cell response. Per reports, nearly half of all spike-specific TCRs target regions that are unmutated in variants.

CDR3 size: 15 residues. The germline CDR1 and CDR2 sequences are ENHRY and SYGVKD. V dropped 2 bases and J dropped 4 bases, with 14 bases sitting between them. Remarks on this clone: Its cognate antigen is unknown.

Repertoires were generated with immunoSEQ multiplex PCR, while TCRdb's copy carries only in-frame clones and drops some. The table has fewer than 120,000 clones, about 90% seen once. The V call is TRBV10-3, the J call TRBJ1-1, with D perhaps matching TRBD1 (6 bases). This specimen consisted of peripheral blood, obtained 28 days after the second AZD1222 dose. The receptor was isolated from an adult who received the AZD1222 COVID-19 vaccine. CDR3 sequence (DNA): TGTGCCATCAGTGAGAGGAGCAAGGGGGGCACTGAAGCTTTCTTT. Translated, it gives CAISERSKGGTEAFF.